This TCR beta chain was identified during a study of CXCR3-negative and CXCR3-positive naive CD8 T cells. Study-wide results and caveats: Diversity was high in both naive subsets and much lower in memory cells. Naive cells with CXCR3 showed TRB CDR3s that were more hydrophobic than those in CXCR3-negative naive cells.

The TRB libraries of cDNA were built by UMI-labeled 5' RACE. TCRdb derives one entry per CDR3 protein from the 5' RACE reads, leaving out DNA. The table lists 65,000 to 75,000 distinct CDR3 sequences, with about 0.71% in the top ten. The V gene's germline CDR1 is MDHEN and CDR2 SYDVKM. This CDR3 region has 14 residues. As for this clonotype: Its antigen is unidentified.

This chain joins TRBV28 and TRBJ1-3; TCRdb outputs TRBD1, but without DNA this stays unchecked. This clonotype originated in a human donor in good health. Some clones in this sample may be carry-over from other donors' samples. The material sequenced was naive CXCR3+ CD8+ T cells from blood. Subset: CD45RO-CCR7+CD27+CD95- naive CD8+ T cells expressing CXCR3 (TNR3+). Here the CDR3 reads CASSLIQEGNTIYF.